The next 7 T cell receptor beta chains were all read from a single sample in a study of vaccination effects on CD4 cells after COVID-19. Measured with immunoSEQ multiplex PCR; TCRdb has only the in-frame clones, and not every one. The sample lists 50,000 to 70,000 clones, less than 80% occurring once. Antigens for these TCRs are unknown. After less than 11 days in culture, the CD4+ T cells were isolated. Either the mRNA-1273 or the BNT162b2 vaccine was given to participants as two doses. The sample was CD4+ T cells from PBMCs cultured without peptide, taken after COVID-19 vaccination. These receptors were obtained from a human donor who received a COVID-19 vaccine.

The chain uses TRBV5-1 and TRBJ1-3; 8 positions agree with TRBD1. With V trimmed by 4 bases and J by 0 bases, 12 bases remained unmatched. The CDR3 covers 18 residues. Germline-derived CDR1 and CDR2 are SGHRS and YFSETQ. CDR3: CASSLGTGVADSGNTIYF. CDR3 in DNA: TGCGCCAGCAGCCTCGGGACAGGCGTAGCGGACTCTGGAAACACCATATATTTT.

V usage is TRBV24-1 and J usage is TRBJ2-5, with 8 bases fitting TRBD1. Unmatched junction bases numbered 3, after V lost 6 bases and J lost 7 bases. Germline loops: CDR1 KGHDR, CDR2 SFDVKD. The CDR3 runs 12 residues. The CDR3 is CATSRQGATQYF. As DNA, the CDR3 is TGTGCCACCAGTAGGCAGGGGGCGACCCAGTACTTC.

The rearrangement links TRBV3-1 (or the pseudogene TRBV3-2) to TRBJ1-2, with unresolved D. The germline gives CDR1 LGHDT, CDR2 YNNKEL (reference sequence). The CDR3 is made up of 15 amino acids. The V end lost 1 base, the J end lost 7 bases, and 16 bases lay between the germline ends. DNA for the CDR3: TGTGCCAGCAGCCAAGGAGTATGGGTTGCTGGTGGCTACACCTTC. Its translation: CASSQGVWVAGGYTF.

V is TRBV18 and J is TRBJ2-3; D is possibly TRBD2 (6 bases). The CDR3 spans 17 residues. V lost 4 bases and J 2 bases, leaving 19 bases between the germline ends. The germline V gene has CDR1 KGHSH and CDR2 LQKENI. CDR3 in DNA: TGTGCCAGCTCACAACGTTTCGCTAGCGTGATCACAGATACGCAGTATTTT. It encodes CASSQRFASVITDTQYF. The variable domain in full, completed from reference TRBV18 and TRBJ2-3, reads NAGVMQNPRHLVRRRGQEARLRCSPMKGHSHVYWYRQLPEEGLKFMVYLQKENIIDESGMPKERFSAEFPKEGPSILRIQQVVRGDSAAYFCASSQRFASVITDTQYFGPGTRLTVL.

The J gene is TRBJ1-5, the V gene TRBV10-1; D is unclear. Germline loops: CDR1 WNHNN, CDR2 SYGVQD (reference sequence). Between the trimmed V and J ends, which lost 4 bases and 3 bases, there was a span of 13 bases. The CDR3 length is 15 residues. This chain's CDR3 is CASSGPATNNQPQHF. The CDR3 coding sequence is TGCGCCAGCAGTGGTCCAGCAACGAACAATCAGCCCCAGCATTTT.

This clone was found a few times. The V call is TRBV19, the J call TRBJ2-7; TRBD2 agrees at 9 bases. CDR1 LNHDA and CDR2 SQIVND come from the germline V gene (reference sequence). CDR3 length equals 15 residues. The trim removed 4 bases at V and 2 bases at J, leaving 6 bases unmatched. CDR3 DNA: TGTGCCAGTAGTAGAAGCGGGGGGCCTACCTACGAGCAGTACGTC. Its protein is CASSRSGGPTYEQYV.

The chain joins TRBV2 to TRBJ2-7; 8 bases map to TRBD1. The CDR3 runs to 16 residues. The V segment lost 4 bases and the J segment 3 bases; nucleotides outside the gene matches: 11. Germline assignment: CDR1 SNHLY and CDR2 FYNNEI. The CDR3 loop is CASSGRARDRGYEQYV. In nucleotides, the CDR3 is TGTGCCAGCAGTGGGAGAGCGCGAGACAGGGGCTACGAGCAGTACGTC.